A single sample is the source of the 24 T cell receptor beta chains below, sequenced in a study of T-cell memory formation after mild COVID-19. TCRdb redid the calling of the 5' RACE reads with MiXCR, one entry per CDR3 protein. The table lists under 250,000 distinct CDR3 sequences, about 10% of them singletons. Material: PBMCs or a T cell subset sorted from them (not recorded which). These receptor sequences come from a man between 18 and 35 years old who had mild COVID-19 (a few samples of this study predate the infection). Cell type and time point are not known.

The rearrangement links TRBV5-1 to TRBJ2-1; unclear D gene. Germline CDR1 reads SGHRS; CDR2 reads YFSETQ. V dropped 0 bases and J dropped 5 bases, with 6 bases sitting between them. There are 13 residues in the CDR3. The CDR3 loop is CASSLESHNEQFF. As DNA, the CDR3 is TGCGCCAGCAGCTTGGAGTCCCACAATGAGCAGTTCTTC. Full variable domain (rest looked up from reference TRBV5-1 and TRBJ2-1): KAGVTQTPRYLIKTRGQQVTLSCSPISGHRSVSWYQQTPGQGLQFLFEYFSETQRNKGNFPGRFSGRQFSNSRSEMNVSTLELGDSALYLCASSLESHNEQFFGPGTRLTVL.

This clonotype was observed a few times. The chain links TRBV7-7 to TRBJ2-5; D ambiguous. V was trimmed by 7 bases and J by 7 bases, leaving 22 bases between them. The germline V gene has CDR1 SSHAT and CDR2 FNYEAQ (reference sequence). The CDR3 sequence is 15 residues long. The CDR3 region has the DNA TGTGCCAGCATGAAGGAGCGAGACTTTCTAGGGACCCAGTACTTC. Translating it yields CASMKERDFLGTQYF.

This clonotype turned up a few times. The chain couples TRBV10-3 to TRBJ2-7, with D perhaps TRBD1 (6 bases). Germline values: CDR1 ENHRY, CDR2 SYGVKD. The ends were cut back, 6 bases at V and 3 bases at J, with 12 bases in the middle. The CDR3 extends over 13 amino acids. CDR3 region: CAISRDTLYEQYV. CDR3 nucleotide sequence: TGTGCCATCAGCCGGGACACCCTCTACGAGCAGTACGTC.

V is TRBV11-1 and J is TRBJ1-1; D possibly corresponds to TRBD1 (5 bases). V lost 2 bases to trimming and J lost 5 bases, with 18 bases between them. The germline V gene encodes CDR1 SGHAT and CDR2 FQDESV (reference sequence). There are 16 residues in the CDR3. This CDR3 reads CASSLYDGAVGTEAFF. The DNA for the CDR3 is TGTGCCAGCAGCTTATACGATGGGGCGGTTGGGACTGAAGCTTTCTTT. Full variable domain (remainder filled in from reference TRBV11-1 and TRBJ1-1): EAEVAQSPRYKITEKSQAVAFWCDPISGHATLYWYRQILGQGPELLVQFQDESVVDDSQLPKDRFSAERLKGVDSTLKIQPAELGDSAMYLCASSLYDGAVGTEAFFGQGTRLTVV.

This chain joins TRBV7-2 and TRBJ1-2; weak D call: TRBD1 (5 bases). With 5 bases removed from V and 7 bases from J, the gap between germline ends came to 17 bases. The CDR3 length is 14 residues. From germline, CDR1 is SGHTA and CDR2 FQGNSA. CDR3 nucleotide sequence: TGTGCCAGCAGCCCGCGCAGGGAAGGTAGTGGCTACACCTTC. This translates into CASSPRREGSGYTF.

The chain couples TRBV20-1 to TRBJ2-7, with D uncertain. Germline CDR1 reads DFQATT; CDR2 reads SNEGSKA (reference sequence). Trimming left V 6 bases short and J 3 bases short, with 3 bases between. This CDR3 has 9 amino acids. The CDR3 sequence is CSAGYEQYV. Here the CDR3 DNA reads TGCAGTGCGGGCTACGAGCAGTACGTC.

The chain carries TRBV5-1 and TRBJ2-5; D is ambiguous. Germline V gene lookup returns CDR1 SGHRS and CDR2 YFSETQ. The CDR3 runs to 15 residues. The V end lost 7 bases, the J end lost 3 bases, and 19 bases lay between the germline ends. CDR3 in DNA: TGCGCCAGCTCCCAGAACTTAGCTGTAGAAGAGACCCAGTACTTC. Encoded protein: CASSQNLAVEETQYF.

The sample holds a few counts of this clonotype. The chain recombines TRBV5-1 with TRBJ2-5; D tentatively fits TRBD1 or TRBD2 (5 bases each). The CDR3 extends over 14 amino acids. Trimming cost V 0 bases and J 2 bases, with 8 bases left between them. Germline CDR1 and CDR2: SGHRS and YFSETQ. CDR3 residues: CASSLEGPQETQYF. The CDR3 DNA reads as TGCGCCAGCAGCTTGGAGGGACCGCAAGAGACCCAGTACTTC. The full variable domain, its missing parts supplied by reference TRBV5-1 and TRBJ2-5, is KAGVTQTPRYLIKTRGQQVTLSCSPISGHRSVSWYQQTPGQGLQFLFEYFSETQRNKGNFPGRFSGRQFSNSRSEMNVSTLELGDSALYLCASSLEGPQETQYFGPGTRLLVL.

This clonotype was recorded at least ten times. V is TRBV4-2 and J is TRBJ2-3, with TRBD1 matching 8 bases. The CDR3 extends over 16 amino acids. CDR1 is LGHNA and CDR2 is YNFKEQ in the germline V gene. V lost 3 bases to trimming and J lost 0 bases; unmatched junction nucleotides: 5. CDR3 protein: CASSQGQDPSTDTQYF. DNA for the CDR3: TGTGCCAGCAGCCAGGGACAGGACCCTAGCACAGATACGCAGTATTTT.

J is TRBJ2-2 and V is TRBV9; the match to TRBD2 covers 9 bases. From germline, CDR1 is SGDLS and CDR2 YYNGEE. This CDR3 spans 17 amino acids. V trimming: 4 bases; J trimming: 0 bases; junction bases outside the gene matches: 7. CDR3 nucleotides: TGTGCCAGCAGCCAGACCGGGACTAGCACGAACACCGGGGAGCTGTTTTTT. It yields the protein CASSQTGTSTNTGELFF. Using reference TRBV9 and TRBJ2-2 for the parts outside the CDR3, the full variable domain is DSGVTQTPKHLITATGQRVTLRCSPRSGDLSVYWYQQSLDQGLQFLIQYYNGEERAKGNILERFSAQQFPDLHSELNLSSLELGDSALYFCASSQTGTSTNTGELFFGEGSRLTVL.

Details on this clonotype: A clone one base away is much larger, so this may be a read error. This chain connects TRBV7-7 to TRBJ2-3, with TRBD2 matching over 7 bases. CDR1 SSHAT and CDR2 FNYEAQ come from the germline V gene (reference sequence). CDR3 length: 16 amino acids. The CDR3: CASSFGARGNTDTQYF. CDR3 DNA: TGTGCTAGCAGCTTCGGCGCGCGGGGGAACACAGATACGCAGTATTTT.

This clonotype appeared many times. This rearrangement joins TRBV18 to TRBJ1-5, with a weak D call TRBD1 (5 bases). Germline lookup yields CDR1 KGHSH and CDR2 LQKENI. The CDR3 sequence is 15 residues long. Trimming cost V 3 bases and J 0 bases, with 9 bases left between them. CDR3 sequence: CASSPSQVSNQPQHF. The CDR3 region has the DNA TGTGCCAGCTCACCTTCACAGGTTAGCAATCAGCCCCAGCATTTT.

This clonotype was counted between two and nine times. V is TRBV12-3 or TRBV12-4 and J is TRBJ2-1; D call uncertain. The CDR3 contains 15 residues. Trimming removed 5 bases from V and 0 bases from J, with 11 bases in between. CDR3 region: CASSHDISSYNEQFF. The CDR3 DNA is TGTGCCAGCAGTCATGACATCAGCTCCTACAATGAGCAGTTCTTC.

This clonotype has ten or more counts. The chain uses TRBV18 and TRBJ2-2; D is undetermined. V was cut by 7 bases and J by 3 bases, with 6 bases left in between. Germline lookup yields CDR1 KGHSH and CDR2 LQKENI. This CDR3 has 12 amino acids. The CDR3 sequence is CASFTYTGELFF. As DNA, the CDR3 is TGTGCCAGCTTCACTTACACCGGGGAGCTGTTTTTT.

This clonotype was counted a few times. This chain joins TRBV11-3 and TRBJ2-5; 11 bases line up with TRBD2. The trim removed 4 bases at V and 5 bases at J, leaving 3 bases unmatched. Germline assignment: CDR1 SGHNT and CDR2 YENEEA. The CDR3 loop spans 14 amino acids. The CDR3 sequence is CASSSSGGPETQYF. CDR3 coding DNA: TGTGCCAGCAGCTCTAGCGGGGGGCCCGAGACCCAGTACTTC.

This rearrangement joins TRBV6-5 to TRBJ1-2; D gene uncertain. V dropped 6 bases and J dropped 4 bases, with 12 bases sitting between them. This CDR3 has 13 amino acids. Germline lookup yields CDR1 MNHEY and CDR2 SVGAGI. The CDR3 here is CASRQPPGYGYTF. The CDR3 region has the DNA TGTGCCAGCAGGCAACCCCCGGGCTATGGCTACACCTTC.

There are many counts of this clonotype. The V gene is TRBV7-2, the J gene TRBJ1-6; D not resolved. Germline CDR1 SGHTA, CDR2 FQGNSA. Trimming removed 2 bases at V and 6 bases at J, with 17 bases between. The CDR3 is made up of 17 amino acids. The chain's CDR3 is CASSLRRLGYSNSPLHF. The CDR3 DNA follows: TGTGCCAGCAGCTTACGTCGGTTAGGGTACTCTAATTCACCCCTCCACTTT.

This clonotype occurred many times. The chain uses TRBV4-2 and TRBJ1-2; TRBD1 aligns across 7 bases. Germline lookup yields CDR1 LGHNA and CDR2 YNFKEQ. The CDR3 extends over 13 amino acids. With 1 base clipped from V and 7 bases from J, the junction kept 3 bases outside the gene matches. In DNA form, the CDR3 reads TGTGCCAGCAGCCAAGGAACAGGGGCTGGCTACACCTTC. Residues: CASSQGTGAGYTF.

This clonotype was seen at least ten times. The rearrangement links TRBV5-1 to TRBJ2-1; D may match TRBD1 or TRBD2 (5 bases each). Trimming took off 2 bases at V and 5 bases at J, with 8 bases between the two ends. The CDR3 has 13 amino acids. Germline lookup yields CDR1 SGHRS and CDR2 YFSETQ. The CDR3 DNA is TGCGCCAGCAGCTTAGGGACCCACAATGAGCAGTTCTTC. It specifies CASSLGTHNEQFF.

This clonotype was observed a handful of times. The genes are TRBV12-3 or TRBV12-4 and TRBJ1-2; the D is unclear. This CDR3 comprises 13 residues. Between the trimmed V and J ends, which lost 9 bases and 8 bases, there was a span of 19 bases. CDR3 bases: TGTGCCAGTAGAATCGGACGGGCGGAGGGCTACACCTTC. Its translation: CASRIGRAEGYTF.

The CDR3 sequence: CASSLGALSNQPQHF. CDR3 coding DNA: TGCGCCAGCAGCTTGGGGGCGTTGAGCAATCAGCCCCAGCATTTT. This rearrangement joins TRBV5-1 to TRBJ1-5; no reliable D call. The germline CDR1 and CDR2 sequences are SGHRS and YFSETQ. CDR3 length equals 15 residues. V was clipped by 0 bases and J by 1 base, with 8 bases between them.

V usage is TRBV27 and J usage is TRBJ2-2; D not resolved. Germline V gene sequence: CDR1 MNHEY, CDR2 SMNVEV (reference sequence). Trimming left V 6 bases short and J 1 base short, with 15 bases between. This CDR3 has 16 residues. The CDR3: CASRRLGSENTGELFF. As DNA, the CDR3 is TGTGCCAGCAGACGGTTAGGGTCAGAGAACACCGGGGAGCTGTTTTTT.

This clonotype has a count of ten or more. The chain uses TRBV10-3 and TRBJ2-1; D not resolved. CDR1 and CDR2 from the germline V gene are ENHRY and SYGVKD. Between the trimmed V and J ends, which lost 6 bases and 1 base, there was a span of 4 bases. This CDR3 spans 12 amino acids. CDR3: CAIRASYNEQFF. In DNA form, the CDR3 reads TGTGCCATCAGGGCTTCCTACAATGAGCAGTTCTTC.

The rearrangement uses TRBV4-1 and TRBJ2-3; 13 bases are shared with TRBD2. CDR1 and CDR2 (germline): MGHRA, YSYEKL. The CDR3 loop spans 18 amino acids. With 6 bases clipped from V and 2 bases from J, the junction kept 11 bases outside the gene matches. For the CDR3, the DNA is TGCGCCAGCAGGAGCACCCAGGGACTAGCGGGGAACACAGATACGCAGTATTTT. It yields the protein CASRSTQGLAGNTDTQYF.